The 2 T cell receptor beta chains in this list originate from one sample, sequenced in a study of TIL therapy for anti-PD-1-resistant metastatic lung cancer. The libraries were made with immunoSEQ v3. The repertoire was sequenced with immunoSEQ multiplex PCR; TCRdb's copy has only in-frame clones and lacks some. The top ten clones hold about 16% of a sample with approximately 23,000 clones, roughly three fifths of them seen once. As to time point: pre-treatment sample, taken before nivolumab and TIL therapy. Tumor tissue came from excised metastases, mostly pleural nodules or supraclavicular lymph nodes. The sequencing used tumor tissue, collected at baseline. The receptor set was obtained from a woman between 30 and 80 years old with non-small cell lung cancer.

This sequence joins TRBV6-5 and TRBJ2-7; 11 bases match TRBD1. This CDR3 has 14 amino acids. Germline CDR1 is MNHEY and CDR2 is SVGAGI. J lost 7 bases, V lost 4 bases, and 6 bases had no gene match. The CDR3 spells CASSSGTGGREQYF. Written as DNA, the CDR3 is TGTGCCAGCAGTTCCGGGACAGGGGGACGGGAGCAGTACTTC.

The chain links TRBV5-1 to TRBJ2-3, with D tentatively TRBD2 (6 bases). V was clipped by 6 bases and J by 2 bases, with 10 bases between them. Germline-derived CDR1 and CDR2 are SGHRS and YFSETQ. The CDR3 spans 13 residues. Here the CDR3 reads CASNPSDTDTQYF. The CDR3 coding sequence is TGCGCCAGCAACCCTAGCGACACAGATACGCAGTATTTT.